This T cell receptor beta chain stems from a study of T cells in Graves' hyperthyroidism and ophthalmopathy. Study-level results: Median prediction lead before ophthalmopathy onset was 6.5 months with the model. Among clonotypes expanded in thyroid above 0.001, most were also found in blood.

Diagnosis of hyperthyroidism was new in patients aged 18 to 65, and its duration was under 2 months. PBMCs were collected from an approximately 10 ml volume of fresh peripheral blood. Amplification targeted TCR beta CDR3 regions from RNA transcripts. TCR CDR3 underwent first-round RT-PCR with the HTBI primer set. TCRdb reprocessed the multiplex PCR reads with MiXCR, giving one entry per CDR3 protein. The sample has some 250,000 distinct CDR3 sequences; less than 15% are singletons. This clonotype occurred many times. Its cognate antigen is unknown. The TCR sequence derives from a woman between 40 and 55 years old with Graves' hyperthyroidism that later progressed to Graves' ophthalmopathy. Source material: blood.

CDR3 in amino acids: CASSLVRSSSYEQYF. The CDR3 nucleotides are TGTGCCAGCAGCTTAGTCCGGTCCTCCTCCTACGAGCAGTACTTC. This chain uses TRBV11-2 with TRBJ2-7, with D unclear. The CDR3 covers 15 residues. Germline CDR1 and CDR2: SGHAT and FQNNGV. V lost 1 base, J lost 0 bases, and 10 bases lay in between.